What follows are 27 T cell receptor beta chains derived from one specimen sequenced in a study of T cell responses to AZD1222 COVID-19 vaccine. Some clones are missing from TCRdb's copy, which holds only in-frame ones; the method was immunoSEQ multiplex PCR. The table has 25,000 or so clones, more than 75% seen once. The material sequenced was peripheral blood, taken 28 days after the second AZD1222 dose. Receptor source: an adult who received the AZD1222 COVID-19 vaccine.

V gene TRBV2 combines with J gene TRBJ1-2; TRBD1 might be the D (5 bases). Germline V CDR1 and CDR2: SNHLY, FYNNEI. The CDR3 has 15 amino acids. With 6 bases removed from V and 0 bases from J, the gap between germline ends came to 14 bases. As DNA, the CDR3 is TGTGCCAGCAGCGCTCAGGGAGCCTCTAACTATGGCTACACCTTC. It encodes CASSAQGASNYGYTF.

This clone appeared a single time. This chain uses TRBV9 with TRBJ2-3; 14 positions agree with TRBD2. CDR3 length: 16 residues. The germline CDR1 and CDR2 sequences are SGDLS and YYNGEE. J gave up 6 bases and V 4 bases, and 7 bases lay outside the gene matches. The CDR3 DNA follows: TGTGCCAGCAGCCTGGGACTAGCGGGAGCGGGGGATACGCAGTATTTT. This codes for CASSLGLAGAGDTQYF.

V is TRBV28 and J is TRBJ1-4; 8 bases fit TRBD1. The CDR3 is 16 residues long. Germline CDR1 is MDHEN and CDR2 is SYDVKM. The J segment lost 4 bases and the V segment lost 2 bases, leaving 6 bases of the junction unmatched. CDR3 sequence: CASSLRGTGFNEKLFF. The CDR3, as DNA: TGTGCCAGCAGTTTAAGGGGGACAGGCTTTAATGAAAAACTGTTTTTT.

This clone was counted a single time. The chain has TRBV19 and TRBJ1-1, with a possible D match to TRBD1 (5 bases). The length of the CDR3 is 18 residues. Germline V gene lookup returns CDR1 LNHDA and CDR2 SQIVND (reference sequence). Deletions cut 2 bases from V and 2 bases from J, with 21 bases between. The CDR3 region is CASSIMAWPGRANTEAFF. As DNA, the CDR3 is TGTGCCAGTAGTATAATGGCGTGGCCAGGCAGGGCAAACACTGAAGCTTTCTTT. The complete variable domain, with remaining parts taken from reference TRBV19 and TRBJ1-1, reads DGGITQSPKYLFRKEGQNVTLSCEQNLNHDAMYWYRQDPGQGLRLIYYSQIVNDFQKGDIAEGYSVSREKKESFPLTVTSAQKNPTAFYLCASSIMAWPGRANTEAFFGQGTRLTVV.

The rearrangement links TRBV20-1 to TRBJ1-4; 7 bases match TRBD1. V lost 5 bases and J lost 5; bases outside the gene matches: 11. CDR1 and CDR2 (germline): DFQATT, SNEGSKA (reference sequence). The CDR3 extends over 15 amino acids. In DNA, the CDR3 is TGCAGTGCTGGTGATCCAGGGGGAATAAATGAAAAACTGTTTTTT. Translation: CSAGDPGGINEKLFF.

This chain's CDR3 is CASNEGGRYGYTF. The CDR3 DNA sequence: TGTGCCAGCAACGAGGGGGGGCGGTATGGCTACACCTTC. This rearrangement joins TRBV12-3 or TRBV12-4 to TRBJ1-2; a weak D match, TRBD1 (6 bases). V lost 7 bases, J lost 5 bases, and 14 bases lay in between. The CDR3 covers 13 residues.

The chain couples TRBV5-1 to TRBJ2-1; a weak D match, TRBD1 (6 bases). This CDR3 has 12 residues. V lost 1 base and J lost 8, with 7 bases in between. Germline V gene sequence: CDR1 SGHRS, CDR2 YFSETQ. The CDR3 DNA reads TGCGCCAGCAGCTTGCAGGGGTATGAGCAGTTCTTC. This encodes CASSLQGYEQFF.

V usage is TRBV19 and J usage is TRBJ1-5, with 7 bases aligning to TRBD1. The germline V gene encodes CDR1 LNHDA and CDR2 SQIVND (reference sequence). This CDR3 is 14 amino acids long. The ends lost 5 bases at V and 7 bases at J; junction bases unmatched: 8. CDR3 sequence: CASSVQGTGQPQHF. The CDR3 bases are TGTGCCAGTAGTGTACAGGGGACTGGCCAGCCCCAGCATTTT. The variable domain in full, completed from reference TRBV19 and TRBJ1-5, reads DGGITQSPKYLFRKEGQNVTLSCEQNLNHDAMYWYRQDPGQGLRLIYYSQIVNDFQKGDIAEGYSVSREKKESFPLTVTSAQKNPTAFYLCASSVQGTGQPQHFGDGTRLSIL.

The chain carries TRBV5-1 and TRBJ2-2; TRBD1 might be the D (6 bases). The CDR3 loop spans 16 amino acids. Deletions cut 6 bases from V and 2 bases from J, with 17 bases between. Germline lookup yields CDR1 SGHRS and CDR2 YFSETQ. CDR3 DNA: TGCGCCAGCACCCTAATCCCGGGACAAAACACCGGGGAGCTGTTTTTT. As protein: CASTLIPGQNTGELFF. The full variable domain, completed using reference TRBV5-1 and TRBJ2-2, is KAGVTQTPRYLIKTRGQQVTLSCSPISGHRSVSWYQQTPGQGLQFLFEYFSETQRNKGNFPGRFSGRQFSNSRSEMNVSTLELGDSALYLCASTLIPGQNTGELFFGEGSRLTVL.

The J gene is TRBJ2-7, the V gene TRBV7-6; 7 bases line up with TRBD2. CDR3 length: 14 amino acids. In germline, CDR1 is SGHVS, CDR2 FNYEAQ. V lost 5 bases to trimming and J lost 0 bases; unmatched junction nucleotides: 4. The CDR3 reads CASSVLADSYEQYF. DNA of the CDR3: TGTGCCAGCAGCGTCCTAGCGGACTCCTACGAGCAGTACTTC.

The genes are TRBV28 and TRBJ2-3, with TRBD2 matching over 7 bases. Losses at the gene ends were 6 bases for V and 2 bases for J; bases not matched to a gene: 5. The CDR3 runs 14 residues. The germline CDR1 and CDR2 sequences are MDHEN and SYDVKM. The chain's CDR3 is CASRSAGHTDTQYF. Here the CDR3 DNA reads TGTGCCAGCAGGTCAGCGGGGCACACAGATACGCAGTATTTT.

This clone showed up just a few times. The chain combines TRBV6-5 with TRBJ1-4; D gene ambiguous. The CDR3 contains 14 residues. Trimming left V 6 bases short and J 8 bases short, with 16 bases between. Germline V lookup: CDR1 MNHEY, CDR2 SVGAGI. CDR3 in DNA: TGTGCCAGCAGCCCCCCACGGGAGGGAGAAAAACTGTTTTTT. Its protein product is CASSPPREGEKLFF.

The V gene is TRBV2, the J gene TRBJ2-3; D uncertain. The CDR3 has 18 amino acids. Trimming left V 3 bases short and J 0 bases short, with 19 bases between. Germline V lookup: CDR1 SNHLY, CDR2 FYNNEI. The DNA of the CDR3 is TGTGCCAGCAGTGAGAGCAGAAGCTTACCGACTAGCACAGATACGCAGTATTTT. Translating gives CASSESRSLPTSTDTQYF.

In this sample, this clone turned up a few times. CDR3 residues: CASSLALEGASSPDGYTF. CDR3 DNA sequence: TGTGCCAGCAGCTTAGCGTTAGAGGGGGCCAGCTCCCCGGATGGCTACACCTTC. The gene calls are TRBV7-9 and TRBJ1-2; 7 nucleotides align to TRBD1. CDR3 size: 18 residues. Germline V CDR1 and CDR2: SEHNR, FQNEAQ (reference sequence). The V segment lost 0 bases and the J segment 6 bases; nucleotides outside the gene matches: 16.

The V and J genes are TRBV11-2 and TRBJ1-3, with a tentative D call TRBD1 (5 bases). The V end was cut by 3 bases, the J end by 0 bases, with 15 bases between. CDR3 size: 17 residues. Germline V gene sequence: CDR1 SGHAT, CDR2 FQNNGV. This CDR3 reads CASSFLTVSGSGNTIYF. For the CDR3, the DNA is TGTGCCAGCAGCTTCTTGACAGTCTCAGGCTCTGGAAACACCATATATTTT.

The rearrangement joins TRBV18 to TRBJ1-4, with D possibly matching TRBD1 (5 bases). Germline V gene data show CDR1 as KGHSH and CDR2 as LQKENI. The CDR3 has 15 residues. The V and J ends lost 2 bases and 8 bases respectively, with 15 bases between them. The CDR3 nucleotides read TGTGCCAGCTCACCAGCCGGGGCGGTAAGGGAAAAACTGTTTTTT. This codes for CASSPAGAVREKLFF.

The chain is built from TRBV15 and TRBJ2-5; no reliable D call. CDR1 is LNHNV and CDR2 is YYDKDF in the germline V gene (reference sequence). Between the trimmed V and J ends, which lost 2 bases and 0 bases, there was a span of 7 bases. CDR3 size: 14 residues. The CDR3 here is CATSRPQYQETQYF. The CDR3 bases are TGTGCCACCAGCAGACCACAGTACCAAGAGACCCAGTACTTC.

The V and J genes are TRBV11-2 and TRBJ1-2, with D unclear. Germline CDR1 and CDR2: SGHAT and FQNNGV. Trimming removed 1 base from V and 8 bases from J, with 11 bases in between. The CDR3 runs 13 residues. The CDR3 spells CASSLVNFWGYTF. CDR3 DNA sequence: TGTGCCAGCAGCTTAGTCAACTTTTGGGGCTACACCTTC.

The chain employs TRBV13 and TRBJ2-1; the match to TRBD2 covers 11 bases. V lost 7 bases and J lost 4; bases outside the gene matches: 6. The CDR3 spans 15 residues. Germline V gives CDR1 PRHDT, CDR2 FYEKMQ (reference sequence). The CDR3: CASTPGLAVYNEQFF. CDR3 in DNA: TGTGCCAGCACCCCGGGACTAGCGGTATACAATGAGCAGTTCTTC.

The chain is built from TRBV5-1 and TRBJ2-7, with TRBD2 identical over 11 bases. The CDR3 length is 15 residues. The junction had 6 bases not matched to a gene; V was cut back by 5 bases and J by 2 bases. Germline lookup yields CDR1 SGHRS and CDR2 YFSETQ. The CDR3 reads CASRFIAGGTYEQYF. In nucleotides, the CDR3 is TGCGCCAGCAGATTTATAGCGGGAGGGACCTACGAGCAGTACTTC.

The chain uses TRBV5-1 and TRBJ2-1; D is unresolved. This CDR3 comprises 15 residues. V dropped 0 bases and J dropped 0 bases, with 7 bases sitting between them. Germline V CDR1 and CDR2: SGHRS, YFSETQ. The CDR3 loop reads CASSLVSSSYNEQFF. In DNA, the CDR3 is TGCGCCAGCAGCTTGGTTTCAAGCTCCTACAATGAGCAGTTCTTC.

The J gene is TRBJ2-3, the V gene TRBV5-1; 7 nucleotides line up with TRBD1. The DNA end is more similar to TRBJ1-5, so the J call may be wrong. There are 14 residues in the CDR3. CDR1 is SGHRS, CDR2 YFSETQ, per germline. The CDR3 spells CASSHRDSTDTQHF. The CDR3 DNA sequence: TGCGCCAGCAGCCACCGGGACAGCACAGATACGCAGCATTTT.

This chain uses TRBV28 with TRBJ2-7, with D perhaps TRBD2 (6 bases). Trimming removed 4 bases at V and 0 bases at J, with 7 bases between. This CDR3 is built from 13 residues. CDR1 is MDHEN, CDR2 SYDVKM, per germline. CDR3 residues: CASSYSGSYEQYF. The CDR3 DNA follows: TGTGCCAGCAGTTATAGCGGCTCCTACGAGCAGTACTTC. Using reference TRBV28 and TRBJ2-7 for the parts outside the CDR3, the full variable domain is DVKVTQSSRYLVKRTGEKVFLECVQDMDHENMFWYRQDPGLGLRLIYFSYDVKMKEKGDIPEGYSVSREKKERFSLILESASTNQTSMYLCASSYSGSYEQYFGPGTRLTVT.

This sequence joins TRBV30 and TRBJ2-4; 8 nucleotides match TRBD2. With V trimmed by 4 bases and J by 3 bases, 5 bases remained unmatched. Germline CDR1 reads GTSNPN; CDR2 reads SVGIG (reference sequence). The CDR3 has 14 residues. The CDR3 bases are TGTGCCTGGACAGCGGGAGTTCACAAAAACATTCAGTACTTC. Encoded protein: CAWTAGVHKNIQYF. Together with reference TRBV30 and TRBJ2-4, the CDR3 gives the full variable domain: SQTIHQWPATLVQPVGSPLSLECTVEGTSNPNLYWYRQAAGRGLQLLFYSVGIGQISSEVPQNLSASRPQDRQFILSSKKLLLSDSGFYLCAWTAGVHKNIQYFGAGTRLSVL.

The V gene is TRBV14, the J gene TRBJ2-1; 7 bases are shared with TRBD2. V shed 4 bases, J shed 7 bases, and the junction held 10 bases outside the gene matches. Germline CDR1 and CDR2: SGHDN and FVKESK. This CDR3 is 15 amino acids long. The CDR3 DNA is TGTGCCAGCAGCCGGACTAGTCGGCTTCAGAATGAGCAGTTCTTC. It codes for CASSRTSRLQNEQFF.

The chain links TRBV11-3 to TRBJ1-1, with D unclear. The V gene's germline CDR1 is SGHNT and CDR2 YENEEA. The CDR3 totals 13 residues. Trimming left V 5 bases short and J 1 base short, with 8 bases between. CDR3 amino acids: CASSSRSNTEAFF. The DNA for the CDR3 is TGTGCCAGCAGCAGCCGATCGAACACTGAAGCTTTCTTT.

This rearrangement joins TRBV6-5 to TRBJ2-7, with TRBD1 matching over 8 bases. The CDR3 covers 15 residues. Germline-derived CDR1 and CDR2 are MNHEY and SVGAGI. J gave up 2 bases and V 0 bases, and 3 bases lay outside the gene matches. The chain's CDR3 is CASSYSTQGAYEQYF. The DNA of the CDR3 is TGTGCCAGCAGTTACTCGACACAGGGGGCCTACGAGCAGTACTTC.